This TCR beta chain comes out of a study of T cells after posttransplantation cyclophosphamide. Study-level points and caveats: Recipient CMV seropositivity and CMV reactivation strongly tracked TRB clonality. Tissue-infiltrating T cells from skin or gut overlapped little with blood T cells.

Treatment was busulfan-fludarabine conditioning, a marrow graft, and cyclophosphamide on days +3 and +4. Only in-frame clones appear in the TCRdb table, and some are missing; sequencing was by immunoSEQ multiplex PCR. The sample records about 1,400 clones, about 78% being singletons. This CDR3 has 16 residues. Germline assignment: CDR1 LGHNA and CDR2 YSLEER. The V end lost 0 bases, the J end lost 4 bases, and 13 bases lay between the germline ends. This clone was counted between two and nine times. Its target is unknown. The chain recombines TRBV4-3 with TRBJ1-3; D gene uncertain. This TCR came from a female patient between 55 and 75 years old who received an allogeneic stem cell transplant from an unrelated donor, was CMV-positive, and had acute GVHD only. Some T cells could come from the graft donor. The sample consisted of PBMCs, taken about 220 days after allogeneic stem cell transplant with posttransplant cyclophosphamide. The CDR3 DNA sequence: TGCGCCAGCAGCCAAGATTTGAGGCACTGGGGAAACACCATATATTTT. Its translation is CASSQDLRHWGNTIYF.